This TCR beta chain was documented in a study of cytomegalovirus exposure and HLA in healthy donors. General observations from the study: The listing of approximately 160 TCR beta chains classed them as cytomegalovirus-associated. Presence/absence analyses treated sequencing depth as roughly uniform across donors.

The PCR was carried out with 60 Vbeta primers and 13 Jbeta primers. The protocol was immunoSEQ multiplex PCR, while the TCRdb copy is restricted to in-frame clones and leaves out a portion. The data contain some 140,000 clones, over 70% of them singletons. Remarks on this clone: What it binds is not known.

CDR1 MRHNA and CDR2 SNTAGT come from the germline V gene. The CDR3 extends over 17 amino acids. V trimming: 0 bases; J trimming: 1 base; junction bases outside the gene matches: 3. Sequenced sample: PBMCs. This chain connects TRBV6-4 to TRBJ2-1, with 10 bases identical to TRBD1. The sequence derives from a middle-aged woman in good health and CMV-seronegative. The CDR3 DNA follows: TGTGCCAGCAGTGACTCCGACAGGGGGCTTTCCTACAATGAGCAGTTCTTC. Encoded protein: CASSDSDRGLSYNEQFF.